This TCR beta chain was observed in a study of T-cell memory formation after mild COVID-19. Study overall: Largely donor-specific TCR clusters were found. Study findings and constraints: For contracting clones, CD4+ ones sat mainly in CM and EM, CD8+ in EMRA.

The CDR3 totals 14 residues. Germline values: CDR1 KGHDR, CDR2 SFDVKD. Trimming removed 2 bases at V and 1 base at J, with 4 bases between. The sample holds a few counts of this clonotype. Its antigen is undetermined. TCRdb ran MiXCR on the 5' RACE reads and lists one entry per CDR3 protein. The sample has 350,000 to 550,000 distinct CDR3 sequences; roughly 18% are singletons. The clonotype was recovered from a man aged 18 to 30 who had mild COVID-19 (a few samples of this study predate the infection). Cell type and time point are not known. The specimen sequenced was PBMCs or a T cell subset sorted from them (not recorded which). The rearrangement uses TRBV24-1 and TRBJ2-2; D call uncertain. Here the CDR3 DNA reads TGTGCCACCAGTGATTGGGGGAACACCGGGGAGCTGTTTTTT. This encodes CATSDWGNTGELFF.